This section outlines one T cell receptor beta chain sequence together with its context. TCRdb's copy holds only in-frame clones and misses some; the assay was immunoSEQ multiplex PCR. The sample holds 14,000 or so clones, about four fifths seen once. The CDR3 sequence is 15 residues long. Germline loops: CDR1 MRHNA, CDR2 SNTAGT. The V end lost 0 bases, the J end lost 3 bases, and 6 bases lay between the germline ends. The sample comes from a study of OX40 agonist ivuxolimab in advanced cancers. The rearrangement uses TRBV6-4 and TRBJ2-6; no reliable D call. This TCR came from an adult with an advanced solid tumor such as melanoma, head and neck, liver or kidney cancer. Source: CD4+ or CD8+ T cells sorted from blood, taken in a trial of the OX40 agonist ivuxolimab. The CDR3 bases are TGTGCCAGCAGTGACTCACGGGTTGGGGCCAACGTCCTGACTTTC. Amino acids: CASSDSRVGANVLTF.